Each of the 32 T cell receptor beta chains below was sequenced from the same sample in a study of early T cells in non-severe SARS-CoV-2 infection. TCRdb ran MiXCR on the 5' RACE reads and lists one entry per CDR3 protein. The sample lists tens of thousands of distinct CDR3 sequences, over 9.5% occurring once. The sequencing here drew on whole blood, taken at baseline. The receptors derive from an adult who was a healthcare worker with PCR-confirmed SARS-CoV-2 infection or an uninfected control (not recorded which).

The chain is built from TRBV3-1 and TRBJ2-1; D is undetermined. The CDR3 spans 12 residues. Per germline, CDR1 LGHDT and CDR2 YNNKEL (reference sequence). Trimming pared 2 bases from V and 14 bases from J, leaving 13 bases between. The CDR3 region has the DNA TGTGCCAGCAGCCAACCCTCATTGGGGAAGTTCTTC. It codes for CASSQPSLGKFF.

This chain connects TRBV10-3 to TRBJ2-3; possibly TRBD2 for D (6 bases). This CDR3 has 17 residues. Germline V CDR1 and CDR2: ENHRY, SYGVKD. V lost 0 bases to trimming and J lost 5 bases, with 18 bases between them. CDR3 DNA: TGTGCCATCAGTGAGTCGAGCGGGTCGTCCAATAAAGATACGCAGTATTTT. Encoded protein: CAISESSGSSNKDTQYF.

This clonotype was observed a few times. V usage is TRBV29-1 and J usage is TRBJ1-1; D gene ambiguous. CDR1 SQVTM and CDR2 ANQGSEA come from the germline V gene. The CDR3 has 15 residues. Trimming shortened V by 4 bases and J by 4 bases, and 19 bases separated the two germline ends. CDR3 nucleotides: TGCAGCGTTGGTTATTTGGCTGGTGGGAGCACTGAAGCTTTCTTT. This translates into CSVGYLAGGSTEAFF.

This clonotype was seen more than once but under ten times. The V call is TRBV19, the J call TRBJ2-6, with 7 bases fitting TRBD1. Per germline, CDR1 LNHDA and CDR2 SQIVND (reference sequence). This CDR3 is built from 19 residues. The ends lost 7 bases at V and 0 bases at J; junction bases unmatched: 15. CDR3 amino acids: CASTSRGQVMSSGANVLTF. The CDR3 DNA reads TGTGCCAGTACCTCAAGGGGGCAGGTAATGTCCTCTGGGGCCAACGTCCTGACTTTC.

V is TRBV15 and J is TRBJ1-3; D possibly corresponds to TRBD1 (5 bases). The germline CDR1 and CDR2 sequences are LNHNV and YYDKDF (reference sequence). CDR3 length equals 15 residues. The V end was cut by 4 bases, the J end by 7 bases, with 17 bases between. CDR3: CATSTRRDLRNTIYF. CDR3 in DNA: TGTGCCACCAGCACGCGAAGGGACCTCCGGAACACCATATATTTT.

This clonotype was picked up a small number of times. The CDR3 bases are TGTGCCAGCAGCCCGCACGCACAGGGCGAGCAGTACTTC. Its protein is CASSPHAQGEQYF. V gene TRBV11-3 combines with J gene TRBJ2-7; D is perhaps TRBD1 (6 bases). This CDR3 has 13 residues. V lost 5 bases to trimming and J lost 6 bases, with 14 bases between them. Per germline, CDR1 SGHNT and CDR2 YENEEA.

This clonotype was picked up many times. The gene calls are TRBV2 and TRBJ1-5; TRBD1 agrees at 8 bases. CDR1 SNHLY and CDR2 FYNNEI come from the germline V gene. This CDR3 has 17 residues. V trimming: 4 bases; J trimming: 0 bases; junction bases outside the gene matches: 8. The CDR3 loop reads CASSGRQGRYSNQPQHF. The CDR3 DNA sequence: TGTGCCAGCAGTGGCCGACAGGGGCGTTATAGCAATCAGCCCCAGCATTTT.

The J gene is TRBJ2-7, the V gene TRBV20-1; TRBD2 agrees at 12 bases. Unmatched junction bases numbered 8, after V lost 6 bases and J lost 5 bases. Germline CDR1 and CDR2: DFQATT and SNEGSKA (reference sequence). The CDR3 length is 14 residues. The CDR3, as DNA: TGCAGTGCCAAAACTAGCGGGAGGAGGAACGAGCAGTACTTC. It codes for CSAKTSGRRNEQYF.

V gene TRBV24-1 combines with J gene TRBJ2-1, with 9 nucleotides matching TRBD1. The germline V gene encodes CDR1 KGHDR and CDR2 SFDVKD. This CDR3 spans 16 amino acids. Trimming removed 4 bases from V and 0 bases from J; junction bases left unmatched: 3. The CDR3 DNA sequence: TGTGCCACCAGTGAACAGGGGGCGGGCTCCTACAATGAGCAGTTCTTC. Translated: CATSEQGAGSYNEQFF.

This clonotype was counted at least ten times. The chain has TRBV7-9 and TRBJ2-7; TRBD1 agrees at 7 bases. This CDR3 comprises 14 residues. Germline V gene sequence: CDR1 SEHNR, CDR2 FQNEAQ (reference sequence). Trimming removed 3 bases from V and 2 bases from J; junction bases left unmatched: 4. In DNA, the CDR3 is TGTGCCAGCAGCTTCGGACAGGAAGCCTACGAGCAGTACTTC. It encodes CASSFGQEAYEQYF.

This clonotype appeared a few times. The CDR3 nucleotides read TGCAGCGCCGACTACGCCCAAGAGACCCAGTACTTC. It is translated as CSADYAQETQYF. This chain joins TRBV29-1 and TRBJ2-5, with a tentative D call TRBD2 (5 bases). The CDR3 runs to 12 residues. Trimming took off 7 bases at V and 1 base at J, with 10 bases between the two ends. CDR1 and CDR2 (germline): SQVTM, ANQGSEA.

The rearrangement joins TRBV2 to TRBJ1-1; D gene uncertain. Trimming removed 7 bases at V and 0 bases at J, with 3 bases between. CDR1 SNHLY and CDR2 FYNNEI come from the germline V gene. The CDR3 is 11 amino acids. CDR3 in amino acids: CASTLNTEAFF. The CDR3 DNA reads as TGTGCCAGCACCCTGAACACTGAAGCTTTCTTT.

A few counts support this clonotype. CDR3 amino acids: CASSSPGANTDTQYF. DNA of the CDR3: TGTGCCAGCAGCTCCCCAGGCGCAAACACAGATACGCAGTATTTT. J is TRBJ2-3 and V is TRBV11-2; no reliable D call. The CDR3 sequence is 15 residues long. V was cut by 4 bases and J by 2 bases, with 13 bases left in between. In germline, CDR1 is SGHAT, CDR2 FQNNGV.

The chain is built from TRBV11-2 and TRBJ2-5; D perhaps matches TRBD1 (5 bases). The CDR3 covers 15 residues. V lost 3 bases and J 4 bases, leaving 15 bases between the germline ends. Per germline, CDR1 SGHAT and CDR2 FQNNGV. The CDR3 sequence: CASSFPVVRAETQYF. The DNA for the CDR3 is TGTGCCAGCAGCTTTCCGGTCGTCAGGGCAGAGACCCAGTACTTC. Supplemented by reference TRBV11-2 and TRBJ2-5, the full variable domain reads EAGVAQSPRYKIIEKRQSVAFWCNPISGHATLYWYQQILGQGPKLLIQFQNNGVVDDSQLPKDRFSAERLKGVDSTLKIQPAKLEDSAVYLCASSFPVVRAETQYFGPGTRLLVL.

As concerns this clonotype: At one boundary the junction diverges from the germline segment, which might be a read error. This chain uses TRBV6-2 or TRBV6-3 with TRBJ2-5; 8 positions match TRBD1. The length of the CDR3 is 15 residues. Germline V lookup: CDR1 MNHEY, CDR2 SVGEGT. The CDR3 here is CASTPGQGHQETQYF. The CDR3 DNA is TGTGCCAGCACCCCCGGACAGGGCCACCAGGAGACCCAGTACTTC.

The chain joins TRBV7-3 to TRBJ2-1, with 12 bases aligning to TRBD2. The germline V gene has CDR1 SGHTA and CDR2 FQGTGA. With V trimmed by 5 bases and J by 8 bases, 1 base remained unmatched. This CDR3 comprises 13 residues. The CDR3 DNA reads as TGTGCCAGCAGCCTAGCGGGAGGGTATGAGCAGTTCTTC. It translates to CASSLAGGYEQFF.

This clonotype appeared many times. The CDR3 sequence is CASSLAQQGEQFF. The CDR3 nucleotides read TGCGCCAGCAGCTTGGCCCAGCAGGGAGAGCAGTTCTTC. The J gene is TRBJ2-1, the V gene TRBV5-1; a weak D match, TRBD1 (5 bases). Germline values: CDR1 SGHRS, CDR2 YFSETQ. Trimming took 0 bases from V and 10 from J, leaving 11 bases between them. This CDR3 contains 13 residues.

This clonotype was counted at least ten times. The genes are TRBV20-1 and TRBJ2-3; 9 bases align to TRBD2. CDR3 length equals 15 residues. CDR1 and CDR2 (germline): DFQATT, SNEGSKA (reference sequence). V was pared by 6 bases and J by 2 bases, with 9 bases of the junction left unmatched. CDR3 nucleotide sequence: TGCAGTGCCTACCAGAGCGGGGGGCTCACAGATACGCAGTATTTT. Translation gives CSAYQSGGLTDTQYF.

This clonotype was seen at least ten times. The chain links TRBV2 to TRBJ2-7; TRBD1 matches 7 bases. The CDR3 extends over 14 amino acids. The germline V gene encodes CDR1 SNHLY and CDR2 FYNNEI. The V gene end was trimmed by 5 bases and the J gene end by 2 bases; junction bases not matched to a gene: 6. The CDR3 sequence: CASSLDRRPYEQYF. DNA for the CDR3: TGTGCCAGCAGTCTGGACAGGCGGCCCTACGAGCAGTACTTC.

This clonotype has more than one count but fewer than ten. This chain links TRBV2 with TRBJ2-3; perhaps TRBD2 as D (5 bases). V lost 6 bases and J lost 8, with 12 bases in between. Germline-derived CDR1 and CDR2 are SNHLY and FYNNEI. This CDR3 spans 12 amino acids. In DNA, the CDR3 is TGTGCCAGCAGGGACTTTCCTGCTACGCAGTATTTT. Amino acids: CASRDFPATQYF.

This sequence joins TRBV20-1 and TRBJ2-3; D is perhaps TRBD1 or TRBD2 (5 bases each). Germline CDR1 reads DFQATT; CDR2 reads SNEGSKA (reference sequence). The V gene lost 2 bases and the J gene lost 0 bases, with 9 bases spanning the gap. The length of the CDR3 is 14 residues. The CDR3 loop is CSARQGGSTDTQYF. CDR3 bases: TGCAGTGCTAGACAGGGCGGGAGCACAGATACGCAGTATTTT.

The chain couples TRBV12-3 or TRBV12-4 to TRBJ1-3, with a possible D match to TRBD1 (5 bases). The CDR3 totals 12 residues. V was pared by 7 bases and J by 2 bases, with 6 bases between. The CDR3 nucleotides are TGTGCCAGCACGGGGGCTGGAAACACCATATATTTT. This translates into CASTGAGNTIYF.

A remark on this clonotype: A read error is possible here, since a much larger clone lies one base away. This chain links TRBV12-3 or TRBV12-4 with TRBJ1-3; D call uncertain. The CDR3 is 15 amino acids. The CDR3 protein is CVSILTGISGNTIYF. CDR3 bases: TGTGTCAGCATCCTGACGGGAATCTCTGGAAACACCATATATTTT.

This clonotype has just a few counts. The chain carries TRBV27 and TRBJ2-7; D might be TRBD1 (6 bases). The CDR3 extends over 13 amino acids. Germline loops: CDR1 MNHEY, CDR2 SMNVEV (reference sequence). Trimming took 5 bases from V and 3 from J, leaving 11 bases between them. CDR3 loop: CASSKGHFYEQYF. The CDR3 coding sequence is TGTGCCAGCAGTAAGGGACATTTCTACGAGCAGTACTTC.

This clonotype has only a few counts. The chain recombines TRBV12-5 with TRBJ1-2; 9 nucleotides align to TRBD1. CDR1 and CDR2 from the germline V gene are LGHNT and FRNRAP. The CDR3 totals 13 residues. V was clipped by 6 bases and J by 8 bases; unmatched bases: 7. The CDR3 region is CASGKRTGAGYTF. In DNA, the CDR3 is TGTGCTAGTGGGAAACGGACAGGGGCCGGCTACACCTTC.

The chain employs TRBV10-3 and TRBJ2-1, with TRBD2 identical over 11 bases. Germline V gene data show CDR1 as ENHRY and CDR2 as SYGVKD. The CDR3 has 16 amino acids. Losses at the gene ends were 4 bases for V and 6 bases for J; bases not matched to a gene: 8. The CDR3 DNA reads TGTGCCATCAGTGGGATACTAGCGGGAGTGGGCAATGAGCAGTTCTTC. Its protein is CAISGILAGVGNEQFF.

The CDR3 bases are TGTGCCAGCAGCCTGAAGACTAGCAATGAGCAGTTCTTC. It encodes CASSLKTSNEQFF. The rearrangement joins TRBV5-4 to TRBJ2-1; perhaps TRBD2 as D (6 bases). The CDR3 is 13 amino acids. V lost 4 bases and J lost 6, with 11 bases in between. Germline V CDR1 and CDR2: SGHNT, YYREEE (reference sequence).

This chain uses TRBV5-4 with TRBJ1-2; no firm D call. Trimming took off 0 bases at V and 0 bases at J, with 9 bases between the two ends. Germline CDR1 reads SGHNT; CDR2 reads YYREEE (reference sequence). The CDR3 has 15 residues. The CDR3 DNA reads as TGTGCCAGCAGCTTGGATCCGCGTCCTAACTATGGCTACACCTTC. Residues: CASSLDPRPNYGYTF.

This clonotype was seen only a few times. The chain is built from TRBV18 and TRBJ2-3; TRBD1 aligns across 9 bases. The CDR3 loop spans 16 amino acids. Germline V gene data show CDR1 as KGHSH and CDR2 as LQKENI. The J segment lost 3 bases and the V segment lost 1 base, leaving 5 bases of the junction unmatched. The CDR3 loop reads CASSPRDRVWTDTQYF. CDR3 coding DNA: TGTGCCAGCTCACCACGGGACAGGGTTTGGACAGATACGCAGTATTTT.

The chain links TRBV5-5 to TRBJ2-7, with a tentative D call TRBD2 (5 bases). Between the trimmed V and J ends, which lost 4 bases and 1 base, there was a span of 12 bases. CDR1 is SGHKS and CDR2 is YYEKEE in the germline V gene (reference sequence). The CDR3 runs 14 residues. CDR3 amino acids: CASSLWTGSYEQYF. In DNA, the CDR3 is TGTGCCAGCAGCCTCTGGACGGGGTCCTACGAGCAGTACTTC.

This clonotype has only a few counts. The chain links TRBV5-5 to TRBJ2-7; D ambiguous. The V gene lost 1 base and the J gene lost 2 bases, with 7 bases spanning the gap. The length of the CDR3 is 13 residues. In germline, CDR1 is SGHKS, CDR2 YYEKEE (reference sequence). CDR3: CASSLIDPYEQYF. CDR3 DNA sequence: TGTGCCAGCAGCTTGATAGATCCCTACGAGCAGTACTTC.

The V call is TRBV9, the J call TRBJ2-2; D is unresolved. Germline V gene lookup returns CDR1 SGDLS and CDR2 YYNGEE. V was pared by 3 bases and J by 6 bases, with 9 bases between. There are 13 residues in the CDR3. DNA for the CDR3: TGTGCCAGCAGCGGAAGTCCCTCCGGGGAGCTGTTTTTT. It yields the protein CASSGSPSGELFF.